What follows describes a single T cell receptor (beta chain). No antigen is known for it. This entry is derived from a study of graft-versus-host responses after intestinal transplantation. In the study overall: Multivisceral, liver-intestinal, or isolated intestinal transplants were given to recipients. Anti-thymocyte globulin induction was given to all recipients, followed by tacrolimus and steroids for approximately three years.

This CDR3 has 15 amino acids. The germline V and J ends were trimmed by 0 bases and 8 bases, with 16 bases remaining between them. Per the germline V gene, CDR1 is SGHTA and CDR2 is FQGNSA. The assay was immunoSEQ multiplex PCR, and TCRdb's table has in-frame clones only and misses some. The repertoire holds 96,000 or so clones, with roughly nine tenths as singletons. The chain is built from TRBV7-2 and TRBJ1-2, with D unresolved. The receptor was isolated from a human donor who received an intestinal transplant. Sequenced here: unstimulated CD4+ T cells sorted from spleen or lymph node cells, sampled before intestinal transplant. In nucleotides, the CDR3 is TGTGCCAGCAGCTTAGCGAGGAACGGAGTTGGAGGCTACACCTTC. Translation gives CASSLARNGVGGYTF.